One sample yielded the 18 T cell receptor beta chains listed below, sequenced in a study of CD8 T cells in Susac syndrome. Reverse transcription used about 0.5 to 1 ug RNA and random hexamers. TCRdb itself ran the immunoSEQ multiplex PCR reads through MiXCR, one entry per CDR3 protein. The table includes some 97,000 distinct CDR3 sequences, roughly 96% detected once. Sequencing input: CD8+ T cells from PBMCs. The receptors come from a human donor with Susac syndrome.

The genes are TRBV27 and TRBJ2-2; unclear D gene. The V gene's germline CDR1 is MNHEY and CDR2 SMNVEV (reference sequence). The CDR3 totals 13 residues. Trimming shortened V by 8 bases and J by 4 bases, and 11 bases separated the two germline ends. The DNA of the CDR3 is TGTGCCAGCCTTTCGCGCGTCACCGGGGAGCTGTTTTTT. Translated: CASLSRVTGELFF.

The rearrangement links TRBV4-1 to TRBJ2-3, with 11 bases aligning to TRBD2. The CDR3 consists of 17 residues. Losses at the gene ends were 2 bases for V and 6 bases for J; bases not matched to a gene: 10. Germline lookup yields CDR1 MGHRA and CDR2 YSYEKL. The CDR3 DNA reads TGCGCCAGCAGCCAAACCCACCTAGCGGGAGGCGGGGATACGCAGTATTTT. Residues: CASSQTHLAGGGDTQYF.

The chain joins TRBV20-1 to TRBJ2-1, with D unresolved. V was clipped by 5 bases and J by 6 bases, with 11 bases between them. From germline, CDR1 is DFQATT and CDR2 SNEGSKA (reference sequence). The CDR3 runs to 12 residues. The CDR3 DNA reads TGCAGTGCTTCGGGCCCCACCAATGAGCAGTTCTTC. Translating it yields CSASGPTNEQFF.

This rearrangement joins TRBV12-3 or TRBV12-4 to TRBJ2-7; the match to TRBD1 covers 11 bases. The trim removed 4 bases at V and 4 bases at J, leaving 3 bases unmatched. This CDR3 is built from 14 residues. The CDR3, as DNA: TGTGCCAGCAGTTGGGACAGGGGGACATACGAGCAGTACTTC. Translating gives CASSWDRGTYEQYF.

The J gene is TRBJ2-7, the V gene TRBV20-1; possible D gene TRBD2, 6 bases. The germline V gene encodes CDR1 DFQATT and CDR2 SNEGSKA (reference sequence). V lost 3 bases, J lost 3 bases, and 15 bases lay in between. The CDR3 has 14 amino acids. The CDR3 DNA reads as TGCAGTGCTAGGAAGGGGACTCGAGGCTACGAGCAGTACTTC. Protein sequence: CSARKGTRGYEQYF.

This chain connects TRBV2 to TRBJ2-3; D unclear. V lost 8 bases, J lost 6 bases, and 12 bases lay in between. Germline V lookup: CDR1 SNHLY, CDR2 FYNNEI. This CDR3 is built from 12 residues. In DNA, the CDR3 is TGTGCCAGCTCAAACGAGTGGGATACGCAGTATTTT. This encodes CASSNEWDTQYF.

The CDR3 bases are TGCAGCGTTGGGACTAGCGGGAGTAAAGATACGCAGTATTTT. Translated, it gives CSVGTSGSKDTQYF. The rearrangement joins TRBV29-1 to TRBJ2-3; 13 bases are shared with TRBD2. J was trimmed by 5 bases and V by 4 bases; bases with no gene match: 3. The CDR3 contains 14 residues. CDR1 is SQVTM and CDR2 is ANQGSEA in the germline V gene.

The rearrangement uses TRBV28 and TRBJ2-1; no clear D. There are 16 residues in the CDR3. V was cut by 2 bases and J by 0 bases, with 11 bases left in between. Germline loops: CDR1 MDHEN, CDR2 SYDVKM. CDR3 loop: CASSLPPGFSYNEQFF. In DNA, the CDR3 is TGTGCCAGCAGTTTACCCCCCGGGTTCTCCTACAATGAGCAGTTCTTC.

Only one count was recorded for this clonotype. This chain connects TRBV27 to TRBJ2-7, with TRBD2 matching over 9 bases. With V trimmed by 3 bases and J by 5 bases, 5 bases remained unmatched. This CDR3 is 14 amino acids long. CDR1 MNHEY and CDR2 SMNVEV come from the germline V gene (reference sequence). CDR3 sequence reads: CASSFSGSIDEQYF. The CDR3 DNA follows: TGTGCCAGCAGTTTTAGCGGGAGTATCGACGAGCAGTACTTC.

The chain has TRBV11-2 and TRBJ2-1, with 8 bases matching TRBD1. Germline loops: CDR1 SGHAT, CDR2 FQNNGV. The CDR3 contains 14 residues. V was pared by 1 base and J by 7 bases, with 3 bases of the junction left unmatched. CDR3 protein: CASSLGGQVNEQFF. CDR3 DNA: TGTGCCAGCAGCTTAGGGGGACAGGTGAATGAGCAGTTCTTC.

This chain connects TRBV29-1 to TRBJ1-1; TRBD1 aligns across 7 bases. The CDR3 runs 14 residues. The V segment lost 2 bases and the J segment 2 bases; nucleotides outside the gene matches: 5. Germline CDR1 SQVTM, CDR2 ANQGSEA. CDR3 DNA sequence: TGCAGCGTTGAAACGGGACAGCCTAACACTGAAGCTTTCTTT. This translates into CSVETGQPNTEAFF.

The CDR3 region is CASSPGAGRKLFF. The CDR3, as DNA: TGTGCCAGCAGCCCCGGAGCGGGGAGAAAACTGTTTTTT. This rearrangement joins TRBV3-1 to TRBJ1-4; D uncertain. V was pared by 4 bases and J by 10 bases, with 13 bases between. CDR1 and CDR2 (germline): LGHDT, YNNKEL (reference sequence). The CDR3 sequence is 13 residues long.

A single count supports this clonotype. The rearrangement uses TRBV20-1 and TRBJ1-5; D possibly corresponds to TRBD1 (6 bases). This CDR3 has 12 residues. Germline assignment: CDR1 DFQATT and CDR2 SNEGSKA (reference sequence). Written as DNA, the CDR3 is TGCAGCGTCGGACAGCCCGGACAGCCCCAGCATTTT. This codes for CSVGQPGQPQHF.

The rearrangement uses TRBV27 and TRBJ2-5, with D possibly TRBD1 on 5 matching bases. The germline CDR1 and CDR2 sequences are MNHEY and SMNVEV (reference sequence). Trimming removed 0 bases from V and 4 bases from J, with 12 bases in between. The length of the CDR3 is 15 residues. The CDR3 reads CASSLSPGSIETQYF. The CDR3 region has the DNA TGTGCCAGCAGTTTATCTCCAGGGTCCATAGAGACCCAGTACTTC.

This chain connects TRBV5-8 to TRBJ2-7; D gene ambiguous. The V end lost 2 bases, the J end lost 4 bases, and 10 bases lay between the germline ends. This CDR3 contains 13 residues. Germline V gene lookup returns CDR1 SGHTS and CDR2 YDEGEE. The CDR3 sequence is CASSFRRGYEQYF. In nucleotides, the CDR3 is TGTGCCAGCAGCTTCCGGAGAGGATACGAGCAGTACTTC.

V usage is TRBV6-2 or TRBV6-3 and J usage is TRBJ2-1; 10 bases are a match to TRBD2. Germline V lookup: CDR1 MNHEY, CDR2 SVGEGT. The V segment lost 7 bases and the J segment 8 bases; nucleotides outside the gene matches: 17. The CDR3 length is 17 residues. CDR3 in amino acids: CASTRRTSGGAADEQFF. The CDR3 DNA sequence: TGTGCCAGCACCCGCCGAACGAGCGGGGGGGCCGCCGATGAGCAGTTCTTC.

The chain combines TRBV7-9 with TRBJ2-5; 8 nucleotides align to TRBD1. This CDR3 is 15 amino acids long. J lost 5 bases, V lost 1 base, and 6 bases had no gene match. CDR1 SEHNR and CDR2 FQNEAQ come from the germline V gene (reference sequence). The CDR3 sequence: CASSLGTGGVETQYF. Written as DNA, the CDR3 is TGTGCCAGCAGCTTAGGAACAGGGGGTGTGGAGACCCAGTACTTC.

The chain uses TRBV10-2 and TRBJ1-1; 10 bases agree with TRBD1. The CDR3 has 13 residues. J was trimmed by 6 bases and V by 6 bases; bases with no gene match: 4. Germline CDR1 is WSHSY and CDR2 is SAAADI. CDR3 in DNA: TGCGCCAGCAGGACAGGGGGCGCGTCTGAAGCTTTCTTT. This gives the protein CASRTGGASEAFF.